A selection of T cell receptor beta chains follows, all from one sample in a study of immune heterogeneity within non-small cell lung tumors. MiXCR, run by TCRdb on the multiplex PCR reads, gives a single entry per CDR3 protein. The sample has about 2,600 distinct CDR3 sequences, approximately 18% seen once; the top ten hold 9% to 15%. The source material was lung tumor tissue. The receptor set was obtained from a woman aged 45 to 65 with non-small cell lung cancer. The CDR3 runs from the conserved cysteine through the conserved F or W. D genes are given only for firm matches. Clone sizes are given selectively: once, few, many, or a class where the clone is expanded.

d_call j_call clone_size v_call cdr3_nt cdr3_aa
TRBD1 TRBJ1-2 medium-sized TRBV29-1 TGCAGCACAGGACAGGGCGGCTATGGCTACACCTTC CSTGQGGYGYTF
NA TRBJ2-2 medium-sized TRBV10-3 TGTGCCATCAGTGAAGTGAACACCGGGGAGCTGTTTTTT CAISEVNTGELFF
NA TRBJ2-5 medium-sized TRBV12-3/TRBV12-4 TGTGCCAGCAGTTTGGTGGACGGGGGGCGCCAAGAGACCCAGTACTTC CASSLVDGGRQETQYF
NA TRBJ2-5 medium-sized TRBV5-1 TGCGCCAGCAGCTTGGGCGGCGAGGAAGAGACCCAGTACTTC CASSLGGEEETQYF
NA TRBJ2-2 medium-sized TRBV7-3 TGTGCCAGCAGCCCTAGGACCGGGGAGCTGTTTTTT CASSPRTGELFF
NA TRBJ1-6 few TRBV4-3 TGCGCCAGCAGCCAAGATATGGGTTCACCCCTCCACTTT CASSQDMGSPLHF
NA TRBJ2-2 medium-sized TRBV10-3 TGTGCCATTAAGAGCGCGGGGTCCGGGGAGCTGTTTTTT CAIKSAGSGELFF
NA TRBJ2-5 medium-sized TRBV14 TGTGCCAGCAGCCCCCTCCAGGCACAAGAGACCCAGTACTTC CASSPLQAQETQYF
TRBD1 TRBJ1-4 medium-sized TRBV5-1 TGCGCCAGCAGCTTGGAGCAGGGGGCTAGAACCGAAAAACTGTTTTTT CASSLEQGARTEKLFF
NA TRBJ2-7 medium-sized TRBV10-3 TGTGCCATCAGTGAGTCGGGAGTTTTAATGACCTCCTACGAGCAGTACTTC CAISESGVLMTSYEQYF
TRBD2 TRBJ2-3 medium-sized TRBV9 TGTGCCAGCAGCGTAGGAGGTAGCGGGAGGGCGGGGGTCGATACGCAGTATTTT CASSVGGSGRAGVDTQYF
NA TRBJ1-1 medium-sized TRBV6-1 TGTGCCAGGGGTCCGGCACGAGGGGACACTGAAGCTTTCTTT CARGPARGDTEAFF
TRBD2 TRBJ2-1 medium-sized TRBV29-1 TGCAGCGCTCGATCGGGGGGGAATGAGCAGTTCTTC CSARSGGNEQFF
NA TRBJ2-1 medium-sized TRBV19 TGTGCCAGTAGTCCACGGGAGTTTGAGCAGTTCTTC CASSPREFEQFF
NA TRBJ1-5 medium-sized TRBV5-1 TGCGCCAGCAGCCCGGGGGGCAGCAATCAGCCCCAGCATTTT CASSPGGSNQPQHF
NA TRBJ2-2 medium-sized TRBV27 TGTGCCAGCAGCACCAACCGGGAACACGGGGAGCTGTTTTTT CASSTNREHGELFF
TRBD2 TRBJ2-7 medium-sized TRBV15 TGTGCCACCAGCAGCCTCGGGACTAGAGGTCTCGAGCAGTACTTC CATSSLGTRGLEQYF
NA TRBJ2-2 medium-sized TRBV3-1 TGTGCCAGCAGCCTCTCGAGGGCCACCGGGGAGCTGTTTTTT CASSLSRATGELFF
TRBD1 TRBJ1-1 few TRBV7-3 TGTGCCAGCAGCTTAACGGGGACAGGGTCGATGAACACTGAAGCTTTCTTT CASSLTGTGSMNTEAFF
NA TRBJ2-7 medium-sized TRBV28 TGTGCCAGCAGTCCAAAGCCATACGAGCAGTACTTC CASSPKPYEQYF
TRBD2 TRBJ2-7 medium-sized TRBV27 TGTGCCAGCAAAGCCCGACAGGGGTCTAGCGGGAGCTTCCACGAGCAGTACTTC CASKARQGSSGSFHEQYF
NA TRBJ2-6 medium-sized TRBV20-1 TGCAGTGCCCCCACCCGGGGGAACTCTGGGGCCAACGTCCTGACTTTC CSAPTRGNSGANVLTF
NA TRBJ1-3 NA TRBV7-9 TGTGCCAGCAGCCGAATCGACAGTGTAGATCTCGGAAACCCCATATTCTTT CASSRIDSVDLGNPIFF
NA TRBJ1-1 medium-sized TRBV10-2 TGCGCCAGCAGTGGGCAGCTAGCTCAACTTGAAGCTTTCTTT CASSGQLAQLEAFF
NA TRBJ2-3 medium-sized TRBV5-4 TGTGCCAGCAGCTTGGCCGACGGGGCACCTAGCACAGATACGCAGTATTTT CASSLADGAPSTDTQYF
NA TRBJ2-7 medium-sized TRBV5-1 TGCGCCAGCAGCTTTGGGGCCTACGAGCAGTACTTC CASSFGAYEQYF
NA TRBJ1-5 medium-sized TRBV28 TGTGCCAGCAGTTTGGAACTTAGCAATCAGCCCCAGCATTTT CASSLELSNQPQHF
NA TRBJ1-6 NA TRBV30 TGTGCCTGGAGTGTACTGTGTAATAATTCACTCCTCCACTTT CAWSVLCNNSLLHF
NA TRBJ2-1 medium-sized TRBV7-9 TGTGCCAGCAGCCCTCATACAGGGAACAATGAGCAGTTCTTC CASSPHTGNNEQFF
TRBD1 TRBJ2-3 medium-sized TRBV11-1 TGTGCCAGCAGCTCCCAGACAGGGGAAATAGATACGCAGTATTTT CASSSQTGEIDTQYF
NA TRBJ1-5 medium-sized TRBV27 TGTGCCAGCAGCGCCCTGGACCCAGGGTCACGCGGGGTGGGCCCCGGGCAGCCCCAGCATTTT CASSALDPGSRGVGPGQPQHF